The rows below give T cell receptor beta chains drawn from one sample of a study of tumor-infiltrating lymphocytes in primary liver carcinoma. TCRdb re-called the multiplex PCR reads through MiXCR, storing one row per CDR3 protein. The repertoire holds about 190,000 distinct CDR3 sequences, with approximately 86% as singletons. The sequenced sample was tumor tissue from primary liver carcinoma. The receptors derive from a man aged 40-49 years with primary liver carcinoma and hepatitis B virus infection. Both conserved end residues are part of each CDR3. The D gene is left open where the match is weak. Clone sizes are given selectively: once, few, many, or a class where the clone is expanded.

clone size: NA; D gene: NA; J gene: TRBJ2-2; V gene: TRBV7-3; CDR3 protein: CASSLGSVGLTNTGELFF; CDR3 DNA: TGTGCCAGCAGCTTAGGGTCGGTGGGGCTAACGAACACCGGGGAGCTGTTTTTT
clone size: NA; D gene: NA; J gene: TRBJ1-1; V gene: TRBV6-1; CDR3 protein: CASSDRRNTEVFF; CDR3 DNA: TGTGCCAGCAGTGATCGTAGGAACACTGAAGTTTTCTTT
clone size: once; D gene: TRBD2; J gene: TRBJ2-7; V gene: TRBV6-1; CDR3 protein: CASSELAVYKQYF; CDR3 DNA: TGTGCCAGCAGCGAACTAGCGGTCTACAAGCAGTACTTC
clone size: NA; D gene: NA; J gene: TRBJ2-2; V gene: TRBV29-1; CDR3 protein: CNVGRRRTGELFF; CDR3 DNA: TGCAACGTTGGGAGGAGGCGGACCGGGGAGCTGTTTTTT
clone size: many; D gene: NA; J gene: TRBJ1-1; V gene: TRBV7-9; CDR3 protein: CASSLVEGPAFF; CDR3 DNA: TGTGCCAGCAGCTTAGTGGAGGGACCGGCTTTCTTT
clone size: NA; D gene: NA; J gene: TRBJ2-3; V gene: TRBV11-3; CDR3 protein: CPSNFNDDTQYF; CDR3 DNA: TGTCCCAGCAACTTCAATGATGATACGCAGTATTTT
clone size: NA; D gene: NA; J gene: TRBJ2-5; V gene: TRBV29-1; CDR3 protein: CSVEGSERAETQYF; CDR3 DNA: TGCAGTGTAGAAGGGTCCGAGAGGGCCGAGACCCAGTATTTC
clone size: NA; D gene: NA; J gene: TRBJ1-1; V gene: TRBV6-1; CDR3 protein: CASRAQGRTGAFF; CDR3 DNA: TGTGCCAGCAGAGCACAGGGTAGGACTGGAGCTTTCTTT
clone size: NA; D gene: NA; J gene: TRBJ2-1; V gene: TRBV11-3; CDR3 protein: CATSLGVSSNGQFF; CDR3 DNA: TGTGCCACCAGCTTAGGCGTCTCGAGTAATGGGCAGTTCTTC
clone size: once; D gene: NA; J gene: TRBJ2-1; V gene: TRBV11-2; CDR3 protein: CASSFSGLLDNEHFF; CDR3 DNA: TGTGCCAGCAGCTTTAGCGGACTACTCGACAACGAACACTTCTTC
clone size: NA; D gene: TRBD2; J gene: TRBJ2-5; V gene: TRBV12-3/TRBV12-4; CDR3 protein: CGSSLARETRYF; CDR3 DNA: TGTGGCAGCAGTTTAGCGCGGGAGACCCGGTACTTC
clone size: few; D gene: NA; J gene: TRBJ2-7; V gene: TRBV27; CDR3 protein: CASSLSGAYEQYF; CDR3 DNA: TGTGCCAGCAGTTTGTCAGGGGCTTACGAGCAGTACTTC
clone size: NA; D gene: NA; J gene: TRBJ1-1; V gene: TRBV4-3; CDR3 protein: CASSQANGKNTDAFF; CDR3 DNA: TGCGCCAGCAGCCAAGCAAATGGGAAGAACACTGACGCTTTCTTT
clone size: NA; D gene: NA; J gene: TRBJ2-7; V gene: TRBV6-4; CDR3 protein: CASSPDSSGRGDQYF; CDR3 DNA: TGTGCCAGCAGCCCCGATTCCAGCGGCAGGGGCGATCAGTATTTC
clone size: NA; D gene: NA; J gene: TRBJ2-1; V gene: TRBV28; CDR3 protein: CASSLWEASSYNEQFF; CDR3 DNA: TGTGCCAGCAGTTTATGGGAAGCCAGCTCCTACAATGAGCAGTTCTTC
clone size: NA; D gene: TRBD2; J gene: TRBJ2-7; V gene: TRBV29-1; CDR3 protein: CSTREAFHGEQYF; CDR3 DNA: TGCAGCACCCGGGAGGCGTTTCATGGCGAGCAGTACTTC
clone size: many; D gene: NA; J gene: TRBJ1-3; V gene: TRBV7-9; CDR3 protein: CASSRDSSSGNTIYF; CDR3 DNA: TGTGCCAGCAGCCGGGACTCGAGCTCTGGAAACACCATATATTTT
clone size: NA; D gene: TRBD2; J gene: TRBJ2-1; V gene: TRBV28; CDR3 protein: CASTPRERVNEQFF; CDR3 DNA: TGTGCCAGCACGCCGCGGGAGAGGGTTAATGAGCAGTTCTTC
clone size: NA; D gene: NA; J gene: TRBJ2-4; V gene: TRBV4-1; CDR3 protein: CASSQVLVLGGNIQYF; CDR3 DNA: TGCGCCAGCAGCCAGGTACTAGTGCTGGGGGGAAACATTCAGTACTTT
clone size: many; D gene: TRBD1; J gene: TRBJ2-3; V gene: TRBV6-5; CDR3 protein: CASREQQGFTDTQYF; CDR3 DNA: TGTGCCAGCAGAGAACAACAGGGGTTTACAGATACGCAGTATTTT
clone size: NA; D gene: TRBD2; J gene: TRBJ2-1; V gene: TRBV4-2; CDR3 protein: CVSSQVSAGYTGNEQFF; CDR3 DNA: TGTGTCAGCAGCCAAGTTTCAGCGGGATATACGGGGAATGAGCAATTCTTC
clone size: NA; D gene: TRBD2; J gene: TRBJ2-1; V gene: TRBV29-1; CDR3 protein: CSVEPSGIYNEQLF; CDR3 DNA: TGCAGCGTTGAACCTAGCGGTATCTACAATGAGCAGTTATTC
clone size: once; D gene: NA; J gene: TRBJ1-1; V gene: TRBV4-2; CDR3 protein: CAGSQGTPVGREAFF; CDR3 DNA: TGTGCCGGCAGCCAAGGGACCCCGGTAGGTCGTGAAGCTTTCTTT
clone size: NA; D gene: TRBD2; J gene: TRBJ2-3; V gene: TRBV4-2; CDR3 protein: CASGQVEGGSGGTDTQYF; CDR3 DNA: TGTGCTAGCGGCCAAGTTGAGGGTGGTAGCGGGGGGACTGATACGCAGTATTTT
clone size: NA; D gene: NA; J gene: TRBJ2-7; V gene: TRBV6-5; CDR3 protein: CACSYKGHTTSIPYEQYF; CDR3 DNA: TGTGCCTGCAGTTACAAGGGCCATACCACTTCGATACCCTACGAGCAGTACTTC
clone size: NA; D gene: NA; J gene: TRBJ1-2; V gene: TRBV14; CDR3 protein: CAGSQGGHISGYSF; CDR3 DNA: TGTGCCGGCAGCCAAGGGGGGCACATCTCTGGCTACAGCTTC
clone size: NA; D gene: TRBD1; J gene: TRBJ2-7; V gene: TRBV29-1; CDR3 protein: CSVTPTGIHGLYF; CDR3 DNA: TGCAGCGTTACCCCGACAGGGATCCACGGGCTGTACTTC
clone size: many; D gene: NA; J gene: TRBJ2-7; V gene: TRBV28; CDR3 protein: CASSPLNEQYF; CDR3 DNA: TGTGCCAGCAGTCCACTTAACGAGCAGTACTTC
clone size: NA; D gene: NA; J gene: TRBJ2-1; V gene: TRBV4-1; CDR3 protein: CASSLLARSRNEQFF; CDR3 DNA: TGTGCCAGCAGCCTCCTAGCGCGTAGCCGCAATGAGCAGTTCTTC
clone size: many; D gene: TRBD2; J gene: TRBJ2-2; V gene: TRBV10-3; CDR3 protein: CAITGTSGGELFF; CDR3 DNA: TGTGCCATCACCGGGACTAGCGGCGGGGAGCTGTTTTTT
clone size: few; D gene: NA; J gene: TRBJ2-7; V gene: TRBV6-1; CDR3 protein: CASSVGMVGFYEQYF; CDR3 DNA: TGTGCCAGCAGTGTTGGGATGGTGGGCTTCTACGAGCAGTATTTC
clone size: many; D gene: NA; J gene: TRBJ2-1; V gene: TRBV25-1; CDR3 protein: CASSESGKGLYNEQFF; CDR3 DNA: TGTGCCAGCAGTGAATCCGGAAAAGGGCTTTACAATGAGCAGTTCTTC
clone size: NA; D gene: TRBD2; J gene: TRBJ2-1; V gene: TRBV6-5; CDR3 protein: CASSRLASNRQLF; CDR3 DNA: TGCGCCAGCAGTAGACTAGCCTCCAATAGGCAGTTATTC
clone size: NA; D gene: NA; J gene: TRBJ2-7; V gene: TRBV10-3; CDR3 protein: CATSGPGNHEQCF; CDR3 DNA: TGTGCCACCAGTGGGCCGGGGAATCACGAGCAGTGCTTC
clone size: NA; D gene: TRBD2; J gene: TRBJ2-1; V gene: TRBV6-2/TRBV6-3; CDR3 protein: CASRPRISGRTKEQFF; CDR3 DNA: TGTGCCAGCAGACCAAGGATTAGCGGGAGGACCAAAGAGCAGTTCTTC
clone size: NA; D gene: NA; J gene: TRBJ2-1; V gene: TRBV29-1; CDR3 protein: CSVVLTSAINEQFF; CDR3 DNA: TGCAGCGTTGTATTGACTAGTGCGATAAATGAGCAGTTCTTC
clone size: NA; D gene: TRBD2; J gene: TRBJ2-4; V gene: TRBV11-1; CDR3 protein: CVSSFPGASGTKSIHYF; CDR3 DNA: TGTGTCAGCAGCTTTCCCGGGGCTAGCGGGACCAAAAGCATTCATTACTTC
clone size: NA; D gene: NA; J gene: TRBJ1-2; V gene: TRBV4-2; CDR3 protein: CASSQEVIGVGVCTF; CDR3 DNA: TGTGCCAGCAGCCAGGAAGTAATCGGGGTAGGCGTCTGCACCTTC
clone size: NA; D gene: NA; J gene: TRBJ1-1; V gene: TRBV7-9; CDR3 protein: CASTLDNMITEAFF; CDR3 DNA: TGTGCCAGCACCCTGGATAACATGATCACTGAAGCTTTCTTT
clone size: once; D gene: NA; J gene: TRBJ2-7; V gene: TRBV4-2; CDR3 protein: CASSQGDRHHEQYF; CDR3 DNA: TGTGCCAGCAGCCAAGGTGACAGGCACCACGAGCAGTACTTC
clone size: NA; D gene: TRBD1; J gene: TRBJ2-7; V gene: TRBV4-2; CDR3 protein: CVSSPGPGGLDEQYF; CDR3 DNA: TGTGTCAGCAGCCCAGGCCCAGGGGGTCTTGACGAGCAGTACTTC
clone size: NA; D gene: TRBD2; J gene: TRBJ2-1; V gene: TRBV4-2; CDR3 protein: CAISQEGLADQRGQFF; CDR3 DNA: TGTGCCATCAGCCAAGAGGGACTAGCGGACCAAAGGGGGCAGTTCTTC
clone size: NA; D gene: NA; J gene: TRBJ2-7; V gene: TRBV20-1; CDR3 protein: CSARGQGFSGEQYF; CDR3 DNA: TGCAGTGCTAGAGGTCAGGGGTTCTCTGGGGAGCAGTACTTC
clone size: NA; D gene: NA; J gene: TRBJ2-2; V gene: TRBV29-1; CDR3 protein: CKGTQGSGELFF; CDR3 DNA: TGCAAGGGTACCCAGGGGTCCGGGGAGCTGTTTTTT
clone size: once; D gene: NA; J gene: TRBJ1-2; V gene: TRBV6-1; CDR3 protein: CANSVVGDADYGYAF; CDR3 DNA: TGTGCCAACTCTGTGGTGGGGGACGCCGACTATGGCTACGCCTTC
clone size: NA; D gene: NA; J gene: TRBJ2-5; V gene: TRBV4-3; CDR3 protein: CASSQEAGPRETQYF; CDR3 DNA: TGCGCCAGTAGCCAGGAAGCGGGTCCTCGAGAGACCCAGTACTTC
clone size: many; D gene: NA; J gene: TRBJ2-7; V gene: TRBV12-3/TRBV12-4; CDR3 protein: CASSLSGSPYEQYF; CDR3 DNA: TGTGCCAGCAGTTTAAGCGGGTCCCCCTACGAGCAGTACTTC
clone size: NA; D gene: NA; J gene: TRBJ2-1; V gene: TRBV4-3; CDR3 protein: CARSQDRTPSYNERFF; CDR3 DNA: TGCGCCAGGAGCCAAGATCGTACCCCCTCCTACAATGAGCGGTTCTTC
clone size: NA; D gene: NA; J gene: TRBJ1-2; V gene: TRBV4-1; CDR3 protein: CASSPSRDKGSYGHTF; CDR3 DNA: TGCGCCAGCAGCCCGTCCCGGGACAAGGGGAGCTATGGCCACACCTTC
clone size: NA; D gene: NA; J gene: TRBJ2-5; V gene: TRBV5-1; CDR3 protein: CASSDLGNQYF; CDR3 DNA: TGCGCCAGCAGCGATTTGGGGAATCAGTACTTC
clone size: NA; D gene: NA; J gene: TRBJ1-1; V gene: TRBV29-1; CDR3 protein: CWVAGNTEAFF; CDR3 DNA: TGCTGGGTTGCAGGAAACACTGAAGCTTTCTTT
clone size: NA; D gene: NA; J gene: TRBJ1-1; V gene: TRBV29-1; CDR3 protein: CSVVAGWEMNTEAFF; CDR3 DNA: TGCAGCGTTGTGGCAGGGTGGGAAATGAACACTGAAGCTTTCTTT
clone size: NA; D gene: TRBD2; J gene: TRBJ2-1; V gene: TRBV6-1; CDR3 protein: CESGVEGVSYNEQFF; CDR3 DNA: TGTGAGAGCGGGGTCGAAGGAGTGTCCTACAATGAGCAGTTCTTC
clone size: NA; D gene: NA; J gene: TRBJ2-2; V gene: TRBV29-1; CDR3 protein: CSAHGEGNTWELFF; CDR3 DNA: TGCAGCGCCCATGGAGAGGGTAACACCTGGGAGCTGTTTTTT
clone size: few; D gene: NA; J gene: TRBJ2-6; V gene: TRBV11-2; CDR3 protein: CATQRPHSGANVLTF; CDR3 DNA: TGTGCCACCCAGCGACCGCACTCTGGGGCCAACGTACTGACTTTC
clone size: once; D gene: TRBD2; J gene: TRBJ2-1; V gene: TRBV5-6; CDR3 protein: CASSSSGRNSYNVQIF; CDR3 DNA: TGTGCCAGCAGCTCTAGCGGGAGGAACTCCTACAATGTGCAGATCTTC
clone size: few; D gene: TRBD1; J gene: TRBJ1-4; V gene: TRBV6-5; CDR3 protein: CASIAQGAANEKLFF; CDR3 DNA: TGTGCCAGCATCGCACAGGGGGCGGCTAATGAGAAACTGTTTTTT
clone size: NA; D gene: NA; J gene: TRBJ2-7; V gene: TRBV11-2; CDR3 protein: CVSSTNRNSYESYF; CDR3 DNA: TGTGTCAGCAGCACTAACAGGAACTCCTACGAGTCGTACTTC
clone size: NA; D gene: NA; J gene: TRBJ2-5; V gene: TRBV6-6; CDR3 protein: CTSSPQETQYF; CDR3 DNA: TGTACCAGCAGTCCTCAAGAGACCCAATACTTC
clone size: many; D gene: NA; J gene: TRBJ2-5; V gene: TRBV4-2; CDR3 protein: CASSQKGVLQETQYF; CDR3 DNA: TGTGCCAGCAGCCAAAAGGGGGTCCTTCAAGAGACCCAGTACTTC